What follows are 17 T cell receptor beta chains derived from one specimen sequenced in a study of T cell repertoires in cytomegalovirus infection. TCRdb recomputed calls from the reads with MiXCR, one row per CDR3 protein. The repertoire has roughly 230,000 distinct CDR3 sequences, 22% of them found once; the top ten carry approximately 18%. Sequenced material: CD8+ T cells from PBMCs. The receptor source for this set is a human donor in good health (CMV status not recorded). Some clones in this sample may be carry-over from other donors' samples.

The CDR3 protein is CASSQLTSSYEQYF. The CDR3 DNA is TGTGCCAGCAGCCAATTGACTAGCTCCTACGAGCAGTACTTC. This chain joins TRBV14 and TRBJ2-7, with D possibly being TRBD2 (6 bases). The V and J ends lost 2 bases and 0 bases respectively, with 8 bases between them. In germline, CDR1 is SGHDN, CDR2 FVKESK. There are 14 residues in the CDR3.

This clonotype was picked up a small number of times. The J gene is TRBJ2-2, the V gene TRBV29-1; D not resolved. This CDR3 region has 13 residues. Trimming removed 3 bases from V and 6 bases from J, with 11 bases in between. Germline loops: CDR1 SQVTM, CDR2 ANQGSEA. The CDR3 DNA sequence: TGCAGCGTTGAGGACGGGTACGCCGGGGAGCTGTTTTTT. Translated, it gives CSVEDGYAGELFF.

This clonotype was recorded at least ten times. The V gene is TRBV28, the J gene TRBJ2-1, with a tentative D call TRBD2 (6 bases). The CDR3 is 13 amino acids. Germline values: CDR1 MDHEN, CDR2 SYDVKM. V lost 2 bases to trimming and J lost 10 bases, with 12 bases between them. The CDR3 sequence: CASSLEEGLEQFF. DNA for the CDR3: TGTGCCAGCAGTTTAGAGGAGGGTTTGGAGCAGTTCTTC.

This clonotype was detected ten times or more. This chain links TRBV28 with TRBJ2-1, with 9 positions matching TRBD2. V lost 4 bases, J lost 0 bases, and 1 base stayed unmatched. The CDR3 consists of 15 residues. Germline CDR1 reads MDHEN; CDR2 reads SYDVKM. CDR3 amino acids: CASSYSGGSYNEQFF. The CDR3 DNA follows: TGTGCCAGCAGTTATAGCGGGGGCTCCTACAATGAGCAGTTCTTC.

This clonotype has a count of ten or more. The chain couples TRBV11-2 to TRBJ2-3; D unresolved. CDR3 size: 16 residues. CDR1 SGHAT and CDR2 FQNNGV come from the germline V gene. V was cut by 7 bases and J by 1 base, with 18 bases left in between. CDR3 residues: CASNTPVKLGTDTQYF. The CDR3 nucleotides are TGTGCCAGCAACACCCCCGTGAAGCTTGGCACAGATACGCAGTATTTT.

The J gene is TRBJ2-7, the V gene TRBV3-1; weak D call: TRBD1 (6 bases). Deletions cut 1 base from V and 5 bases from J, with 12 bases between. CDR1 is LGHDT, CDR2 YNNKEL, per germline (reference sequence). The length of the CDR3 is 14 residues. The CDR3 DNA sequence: TGTGCCAGCAGCCAAGCCCCGACAGGTAACGAGCAGTACTTC. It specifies CASSQAPTGNEQYF.

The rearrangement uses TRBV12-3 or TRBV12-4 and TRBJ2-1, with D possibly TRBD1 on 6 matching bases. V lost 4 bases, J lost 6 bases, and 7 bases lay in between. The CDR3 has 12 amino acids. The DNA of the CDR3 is TGTGCCAGCAGTTGGACAGTCAATGAGCAGTTCTTC. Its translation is CASSWTVNEQFF.

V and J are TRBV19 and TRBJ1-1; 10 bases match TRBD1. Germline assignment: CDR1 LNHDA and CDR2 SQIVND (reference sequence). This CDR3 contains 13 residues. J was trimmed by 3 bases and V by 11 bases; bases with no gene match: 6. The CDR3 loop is CASGQGEYTEAFF. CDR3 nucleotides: TGTGCCTCCGGACAGGGGGAATACACTGAAGCTTTCTTT.

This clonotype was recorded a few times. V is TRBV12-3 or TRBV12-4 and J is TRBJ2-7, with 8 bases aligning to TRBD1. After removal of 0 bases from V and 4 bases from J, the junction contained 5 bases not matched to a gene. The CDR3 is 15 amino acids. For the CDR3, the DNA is TGTGCCAGCAGTTTAGCGACAGGGGACTTATACGAGCAGTACTTC. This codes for CASSLATGDLYEQYF.

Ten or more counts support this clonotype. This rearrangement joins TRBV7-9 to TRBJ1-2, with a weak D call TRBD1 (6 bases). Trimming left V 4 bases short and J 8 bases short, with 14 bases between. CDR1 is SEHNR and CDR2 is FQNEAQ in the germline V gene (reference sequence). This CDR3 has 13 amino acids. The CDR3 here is CASSYTGTRGYTF. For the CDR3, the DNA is TGTGCCAGCAGCTATACAGGGACGCGAGGCTACACCTTC.

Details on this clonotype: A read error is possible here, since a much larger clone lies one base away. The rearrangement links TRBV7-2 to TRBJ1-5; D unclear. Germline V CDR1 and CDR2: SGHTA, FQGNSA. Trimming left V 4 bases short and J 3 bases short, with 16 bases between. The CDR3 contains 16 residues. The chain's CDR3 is CASSWRVSLPNQPQHF. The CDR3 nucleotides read TGTGCCAGCAGCTGGAGGGTCTCTCTACCCAATCAGCCCCAGCATTTT.

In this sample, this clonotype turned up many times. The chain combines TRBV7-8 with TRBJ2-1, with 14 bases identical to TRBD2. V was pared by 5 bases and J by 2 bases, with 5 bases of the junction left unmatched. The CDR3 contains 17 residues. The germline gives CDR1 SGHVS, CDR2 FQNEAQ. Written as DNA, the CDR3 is TGTGCCAGCAGCCCGACTAGCGGGGGGGCCGCCTACAATGAGCAGTTCTTC. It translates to CASSPTSGGAAYNEQFF.

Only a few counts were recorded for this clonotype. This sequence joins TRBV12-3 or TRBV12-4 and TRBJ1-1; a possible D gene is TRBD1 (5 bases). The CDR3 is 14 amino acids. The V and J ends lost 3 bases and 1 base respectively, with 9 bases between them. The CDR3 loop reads CASSLNGGNTEAFF. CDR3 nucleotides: TGTGCCAGCAGTTTGAATGGGGGGAACACTGAAGCTTTCTTT.

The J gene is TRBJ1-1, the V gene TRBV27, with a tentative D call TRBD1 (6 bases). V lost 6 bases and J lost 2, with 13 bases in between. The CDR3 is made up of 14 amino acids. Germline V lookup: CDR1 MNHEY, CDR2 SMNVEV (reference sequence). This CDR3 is CASRIQGRNTEAFF. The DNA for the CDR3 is TGTGCCAGCAGGATACAGGGAAGAAACACTGAAGCTTTCTTT.

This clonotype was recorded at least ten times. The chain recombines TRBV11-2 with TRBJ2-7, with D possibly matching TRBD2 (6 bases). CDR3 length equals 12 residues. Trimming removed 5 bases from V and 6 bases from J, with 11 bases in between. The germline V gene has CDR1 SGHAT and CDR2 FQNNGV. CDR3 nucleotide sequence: TGTGCCAGCAGCCCGGGGAGGCCCGAGCAGTACTTC. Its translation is CASSPGRPEQYF.

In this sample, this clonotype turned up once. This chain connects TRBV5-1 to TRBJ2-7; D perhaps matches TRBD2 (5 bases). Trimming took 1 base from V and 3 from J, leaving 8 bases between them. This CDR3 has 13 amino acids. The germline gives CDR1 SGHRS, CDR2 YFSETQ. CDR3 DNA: TGCGCCAGCAGCTTGATCAGCGGCTACGAGCAGTACTTC. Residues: CASSLISGYEQYF.

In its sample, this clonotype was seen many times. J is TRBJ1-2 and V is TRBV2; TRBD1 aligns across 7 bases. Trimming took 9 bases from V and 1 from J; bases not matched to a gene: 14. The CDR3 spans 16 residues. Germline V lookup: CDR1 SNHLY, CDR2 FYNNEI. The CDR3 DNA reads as TGTGCCAGTCTTAGAAGAACCGGGACAGTTAACTATGGCTACACCTTC. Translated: CASLRRTGTVNYGYTF.